This T cell receptor (beta chain) is from a study of CD8 T cells in ankylosing spondylitis. This CDR3 has 15 residues. Germline V gene sequence: CDR1 MDHEN, CDR2 SYDVKM. Trimming took 5 bases from V and 0 from J; bases not matched to a gene: 4. Notes on this clonotype: What it recognizes is unknown.

Overall study findings and caveats: What appeared characteristic of ankylosing spondylitis blood was a TCR beta motif of eight highly homologous variants.

In TCRdb, the 5' RACE reads were re-called with MiXCR into one record per CDR3 protein. This table has under 200,000 distinct CDR3 sequences, 9.8% appearing once. The source material was blood, either unsorted or a sorted T cell fraction (not recorded which). The sequence was obtained from a female donor with ankylosing spondylitis or in good health (not recorded which). This chain joins TRBV28 and TRBJ2-3; 8 nucleotides align to TRBD1. CDR3 sequence reads: CASSRTGLSTDTQYF. The CDR3 DNA sequence: TGTGCCAGCAGTCGGACAGGGCTCAGCACAGATACGCAGTATTTT.